The clone carrying this T cell receptor beta chain occurred many times. What it recognizes is unknown. MiXCR, run by TCRdb on the 5' RACE reads, gives a single entry per CDR3 protein. The data show hundreds of thousands of distinct CDR3 sequences, with approximately 5.7% seen just once and about 15% held by the top ten. Germline CDR1 ENHRY, CDR2 SYGVKD. The ends lost 2 bases at V and 0 bases at J; junction bases unmatched: 10. The CDR3 totals 19 residues. These data originate in a study of T cells after yellow fever vaccination. The study's findings and limits: Clonotypes shared by both compartments, CD4 and CD8, made up a small share.

The sequence was collected from a man aged 30-40 years who received the YFV17D yellow fever vaccine. The input for sequencing was PBMCs, taken 5 days after the yellow fever booster vaccination. The gene calls are TRBV10-3 and TRBJ2-1; TRBD2 agrees at 10 bases. Here the CDR3 reads CAISELKREGSSSYNEQFF. The CDR3 nucleotides are TGTGCCATCAGTGAGCTTAAGCGGGAGGGCTCTAGCTCCTACAATGAGCAGTTCTTC.